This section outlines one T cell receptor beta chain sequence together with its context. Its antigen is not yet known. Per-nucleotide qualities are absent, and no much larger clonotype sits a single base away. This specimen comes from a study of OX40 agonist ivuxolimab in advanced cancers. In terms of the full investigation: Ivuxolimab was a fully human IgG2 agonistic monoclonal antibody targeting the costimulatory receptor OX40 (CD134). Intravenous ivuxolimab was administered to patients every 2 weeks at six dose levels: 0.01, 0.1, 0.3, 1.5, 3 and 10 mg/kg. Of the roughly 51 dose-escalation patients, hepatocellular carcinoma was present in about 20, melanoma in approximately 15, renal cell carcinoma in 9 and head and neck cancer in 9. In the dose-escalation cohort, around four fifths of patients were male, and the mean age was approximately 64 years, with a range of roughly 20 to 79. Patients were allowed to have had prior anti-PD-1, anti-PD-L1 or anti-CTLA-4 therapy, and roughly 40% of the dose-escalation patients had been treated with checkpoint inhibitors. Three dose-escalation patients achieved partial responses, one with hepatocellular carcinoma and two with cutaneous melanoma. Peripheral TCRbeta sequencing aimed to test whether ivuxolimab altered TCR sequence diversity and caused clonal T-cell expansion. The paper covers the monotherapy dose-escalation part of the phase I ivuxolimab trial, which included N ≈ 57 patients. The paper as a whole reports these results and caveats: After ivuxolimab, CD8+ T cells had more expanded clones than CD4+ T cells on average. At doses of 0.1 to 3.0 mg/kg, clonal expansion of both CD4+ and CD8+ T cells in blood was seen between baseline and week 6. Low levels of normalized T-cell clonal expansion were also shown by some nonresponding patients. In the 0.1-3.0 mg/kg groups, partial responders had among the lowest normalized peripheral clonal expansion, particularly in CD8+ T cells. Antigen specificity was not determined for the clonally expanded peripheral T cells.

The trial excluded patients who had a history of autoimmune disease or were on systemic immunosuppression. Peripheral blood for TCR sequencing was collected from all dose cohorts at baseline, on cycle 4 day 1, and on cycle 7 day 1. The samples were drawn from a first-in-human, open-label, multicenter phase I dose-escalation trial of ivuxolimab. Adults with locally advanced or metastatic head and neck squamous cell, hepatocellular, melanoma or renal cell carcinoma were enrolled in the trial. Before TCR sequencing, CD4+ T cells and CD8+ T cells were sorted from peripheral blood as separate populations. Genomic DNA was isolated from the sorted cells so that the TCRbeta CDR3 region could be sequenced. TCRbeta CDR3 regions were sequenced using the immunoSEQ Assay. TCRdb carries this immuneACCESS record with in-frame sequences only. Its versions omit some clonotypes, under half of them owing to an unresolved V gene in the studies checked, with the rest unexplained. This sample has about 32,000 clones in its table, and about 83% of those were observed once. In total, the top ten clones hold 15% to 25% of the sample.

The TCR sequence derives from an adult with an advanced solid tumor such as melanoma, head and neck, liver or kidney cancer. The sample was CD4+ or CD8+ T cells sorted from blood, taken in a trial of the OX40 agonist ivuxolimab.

The CDR3 protein: CASSGTSGPSYNEQFF. The DNA is as follows: TGTGCCAGCAGCGGGACTAGCGGGCCCTCCTACAATGAGCAGTTCTTC. Recombination linked TRBV27 to TRBJ2-1, and 12 bases in between align with TRBD2. From the cysteine up to the phenylalanine, the CDR3 has a length of 16 residues. Of the read, only the CDR3 DNA is kept; its 48 bases are in frame from base 1. Trimming removed 6 bases from V and 0 bases from J; the gene matches leave 3 bases unexplained. According to the germline V gene (reference sequence), CDR1 reads MNHEY and CDR2 reads SMNVEV.